The 14 T cell receptor beta chains below all came from one sample that was sequenced in a study of control samples from healthy donors and cancer patients. Profiling relied on immunoSEQ multiplex PCR, and the TCRdb table lists in-frame clones only, not all of them. The sample yields about 150,000 clones, over 85% seen once. The material sequenced was blood. The receptor source for this set is a man aged 35 to 55 in good health.

This sequence joins TRBV28 and TRBJ1-1; TRBD1 matches 11 bases. The CDR3 runs 15 residues. Trimming removed 6 bases from V and 5 bases from J; junction bases left unmatched: 8. CDR1 MDHEN and CDR2 SYDVKM come from the germline V gene. CDR3 in DNA: TGTGCCAGCAGGCCCCGGGACAGGGGGAGTACTGAAGCTTTCTTT. This encodes CASRPRDRGSTEAFF.

J is TRBJ1-5 and V is TRBV2; 10 bases fit TRBD1. From germline, CDR1 is SNHLY and CDR2 FYNNEI. The CDR3 sequence is 18 residues long. V was pared by 4 bases and J by 2 bases, with 11 bases of the junction left unmatched. The CDR3 sequence: CASSVRGQGLSGNQPQHF. The CDR3 nucleotides read TGTGCCAGCAGTGTACGGGGACAGGGGCTTTCAGGCAATCAGCCCCAGCATTTT.

V is TRBV9 and J is TRBJ2-5, with no clear D. The CDR3 contains 14 residues. The V gene lost 0 bases and the J gene lost 2 bases, with 8 bases spanning the gap. Per germline, CDR1 SGDLS and CDR2 YYNGEE. The CDR3 protein is CASSVDVRQETQYF. CDR3 DNA: TGTGCCAGCAGCGTAGACGTTCGTCAAGAGACCCAGTACTTC.

A word on this clone: Additional DNA sequences in this sample encode the identical CDR3. The rearrangement uses TRBV6-1 and TRBJ1-1; no clear D. Germline CDR1 and CDR2: MNHNS and SASEGT. V was cut by 2 bases and J by 1 base, with 5 bases left in between. The length of the CDR3 is 13 residues. CDR3 region: CASSESRNTEAFF. The CDR3 DNA is TGTGCCAGCAGTGAAAGCCGGAACACTGAAGCTTTCTTT.

The chain recombines TRBV27 with TRBJ2-7, with 9 bases that match TRBD2. Germline V lookup: CDR1 MNHEY, CDR2 SMNVEV (reference sequence). J gave up 1 base and V 3 bases, and 7 bases lay outside the gene matches. The CDR3 contains 16 residues. The CDR3, as DNA: TGTGCCAGCAGTTTCTTAGCGGGGGCCTTATCCTACGAGCAGTACTTC. Encoded protein: CASSFLAGALSYEQYF.

This clone was observed a handful of times. The J gene is TRBJ2-5, the V gene TRBV30, with TRBD2 matching over 10 bases. CDR3 size: 16 residues. J lost 3 bases, V lost 4 bases, and 11 bases had no gene match. In germline, CDR1 is GTSNPN, CDR2 SVGIG (reference sequence). CDR3 loop: CAWTRASGGLKETQYF. CDR3 DNA: TGTGCCTGGACCCGGGCTAGCGGGGGCCTGAAAGAGACCCAGTACTTC.

The V and J genes are TRBV30 and TRBJ2-6; D perhaps matches TRBD2 (6 bases). Trimming stripped 4 bases from V and 1 base from J, with 17 bases between. The CDR3 extends over 17 amino acids. Germline CDR1 is GTSNPN and CDR2 is SVGIG (reference sequence). CDR3 bases: TGTGCCTGGACCGGACTGGTGGGGGGATCTGGGGCCAACGTCCTGACTTTC. Its translation: CAWTGLVGGSGANVLTF.

V and J are TRBV27 and TRBJ1-2; possible D gene TRBD1, 6 bases. The germline V gene has CDR1 MNHEY and CDR2 SMNVEV (reference sequence). V was pared by 8 bases and J by 8 bases, with 15 bases between. The CDR3 runs 12 residues. The DNA for the CDR3 is TGTGCCAGCGGAAGGACAGTGAACGGCTACACCTTC. Residues: CASGRTVNGYTF.

This chain uses TRBV18 with TRBJ1-1; D ambiguous. This CDR3 is built from 14 residues. Trimming removed 3 bases at V and 1 base at J, with 9 bases between. The germline CDR1 and CDR2 sequences are KGHSH and LQKENI. The CDR3 nucleotides read TGTGCCAGCTCACCCATAGACCGGAACACTGAAGCTTTCTTT. Encoded protein: CASSPIDRNTEAFF. The full variable domain, completed using reference TRBV18 and TRBJ1-1, is NAGVMQNPRHLVRRRGQEARLRCSPMKGHSHVYWYRQLPEEGLKFMVYLQKENIIDESGMPKERFSAEFPKEGPSILRIQQVVRGDSAAYFCASSPIDRNTEAFFGQGTRLTVV.

The chain links TRBV5-1 to TRBJ2-7; D is ambiguous. The length of the CDR3 is 13 residues. The ends were cut back, 0 bases at V and 0 bases at J, with 4 bases in the middle. Germline V gives CDR1 SGHRS, CDR2 YFSETQ. This CDR3 reads CASSLVPSYEQYF. DNA of the CDR3: TGCGCCAGCAGCTTGGTTCCCTCCTACGAGCAGTACTTC.

This clone was seen a handful of times. V is TRBV6-4 and J is TRBJ1-6, with 10 bases identical to TRBD1. CDR3 length equals 15 residues. V lost 4 bases to trimming and J lost 10 bases; unmatched junction nucleotides: 7. The germline CDR1 and CDR2 sequences are MRHNA and SNTAGT. Here the CDR3 DNA reads TGTGCCAGCAGTGCGACTCCGGGACAGGGGTCACCCCTCCACTTT. Amino acid sequence: CASSATPGQGSPLHF.

The V gene is TRBV7-6, the J gene TRBJ1-4, with unresolved D. V gave up 5 bases and J gave up 4 bases, with 11 bases separating them. Germline V gene sequence: CDR1 SGHVS, CDR2 FNYEAQ. This CDR3 has 14 amino acids. This chain's CDR3 is CASSLRGSNEKLFF. CDR3 in DNA: TGTGCCAGCAGCCTTCGGGGAAGTAATGAAAAACTGTTTTTT.

V gene TRBV2 combines with J gene TRBJ1-6; D is undetermined. The V and J ends lost 10 bases and 8 bases respectively, with 12 bases between them. Germline V CDR1 and CDR2: SNHLY, FYNNEI. This CDR3 comprises 12 residues. In DNA, the CDR3 is TGTGCCACCTCCTTTATAGATTCACCCCTCCACTTT. Residues: CATSFIDSPLHF.

The rearrangement uses TRBV7-6 and TRBJ2-1, with D tentatively TRBD2 (6 bases). Germline lookup yields CDR1 SGHVS and CDR2 FNYEAQ. This CDR3 is 15 amino acids long. Trimming pared 5 bases from V and 1 base from J, leaving 12 bases between. CDR3 sequence: CASSPFSGSYNEQFF. The CDR3 bases are TGTGCCAGCAGCCCCTTTAGCGGATCCTACAATGAGCAGTTCTTC.